The 21 T cell receptor beta chains below all came from one sample that was sequenced in a study of blood T cell repertoires in COVID-19. Method: immunoSEQ multiplex PCR; TCRdb's copy keeps in-frame clones and lacks some. The repertoire holds nearly 55,000 clones, with more than 60% as singletons. The sequenced material came from peripheral blood. The receptors were gathered from a human donor with active or convalescent COVID-19. The donor label of this sample is uncertain.

This clone was observed a few times. The chain is built from TRBV6-6 and TRBJ2-1, with 11 bases aligning to TRBD2. Trimming took 4 bases from V and 6 from J; bases not matched to a gene: 5. Germline loops: CDR1 MNHNY, CDR2 SVGAGI (reference sequence). The CDR3 is made up of 15 amino acids. CDR3 residues: CASSSRLAGTNEQFF. Written as DNA, the CDR3 is TGTGCCAGCAGTTCAAGACTAGCGGGAACCAATGAGCAGTTCTTC.

The DNA of the CDR3 is TGCGCCAGCAGCCGAGGACAGGGAGATAATTCACCCCTCCACTTT. It specifies CASSRGQGDNSPLHF. This sequence joins TRBV4-1 and TRBJ1-6; 8 bases agree with TRBD1. Germline CDR1 is MGHRA and CDR2 is YSYEKL. J gave up 5 bases and V 4 bases, and 4 bases lay outside the gene matches. The CDR3 contains 15 residues.

The genes are TRBV6-5 and TRBJ1-6; D is possibly TRBD1 (5 bases). Trimming removed 6 bases at V and 7 bases at J, with 16 bases between. This CDR3 spans 15 amino acids. CDR1 is MNHEY and CDR2 is SVGAGI in the germline V gene. CDR3 in DNA: TGTGCCAGCAGCCCCGAAGGGGTTAAGAATTCACCCCTCCACTTT. Protein product: CASSPEGVKNSPLHF.

This clone was recorded a few times. This chain joins TRBV6-2 or TRBV6-3 and TRBJ2-7, with TRBD1 as a possible D gene (6 bases). CDR1 and CDR2 from the germline V gene are MNHEY and SVGEGT. V was clipped by 6 bases and J by 3 bases, with 15 bases between them. The CDR3 runs to 14 residues. CDR3 sequence: CASSFRDTHYEQYF. DNA for the CDR3: TGTGCCAGCAGCTTCCGGGACACCCACTACGAGCAGTACTTC.

The chain employs TRBV18 and TRBJ2-7; 11 positions agree with TRBD1. Per the germline V gene, CDR1 is KGHSH and CDR2 is LQKENI. The CDR3 contains 14 residues. The V and J ends lost 10 bases and 5 bases, in that order; junction bases with no gene match: 10. This chain's CDR3 is CATAEGQGVNEQYF. The CDR3 DNA reads as TGTGCCACCGCGGAGGGACAGGGGGTTAACGAGCAGTACTTC.

This clone was seen a handful of times. The chain joins TRBV4-3 to TRBJ1-3; D is possibly TRBD1 (5 bases). V dropped 1 base and J dropped 8 bases, with 15 bases sitting between them. The CDR3 contains 15 residues. Germline CDR1 is LGHNA and CDR2 is YSLEER. CDR3 DNA: TGCGCCAGCAGCCAAGCTTCTCCGGGGGGAGACACCATATATTTT. Translating gives CASSQASPGGDTIYF.

This chain uses TRBV7-9 with TRBJ1-6; TRBD1 matches at 9 bases. The CDR3 is 15 amino acids. Trimming at V came to 1 base and at J to 7 bases, leaving 2 bases not matched to a gene. Germline assignment: CDR1 SEHNR and CDR2 FQNEAQ (reference sequence). The CDR3 loop is CASSLGQGGNSPLHF. As DNA, the CDR3 is TGTGCCAGCAGCTTAGGACAGGGGGGCAATTCACCCCTCCACTTT.

V is TRBV19 and J is TRBJ2-3, with TRBD1 identical over 7 bases. The CDR3 is made up of 18 amino acids. Germline V gives CDR1 LNHDA, CDR2 SQIVND (reference sequence). After removal of 0 bases from V and 0 bases from J, the junction contained 9 bases not matched to a gene. CDR3 sequence: CASSIENRGDLSTDTQYF. DNA of the CDR3: TGTGCCAGTAGTATAGAGAACAGGGGCGACCTAAGCACAGATACGCAGTATTTT.

The genes are TRBV4-3 and TRBJ2-2, with D perhaps TRBD1 (5 bases). Germline loops: CDR1 LGHNA, CDR2 YSLEER. The CDR3 loop spans 15 amino acids. V was shortened by 2 bases and J by 6 bases, with 13 bases between the two germline ends. As DNA, the CDR3 is TGCGCCAGCAGCCAACAGGGTATCAAAGCCGGGGAGCTGTTTTTT. Its translation is CASSQQGIKAGELFF.

The rearrangement joins TRBV7-2 to TRBJ2-5; D is ambiguous. The V and J ends lost 4 bases and 4 bases respectively, with 4 bases between them. The CDR3 has 11 amino acids. CDR1 and CDR2 from the germline V gene are SGHTA and FQGNSA. This CDR3 reads CASSSLETQYF. The CDR3 coding sequence is TGTGCCAGCAGCTCACTAGAGACCCAGTACTTC.

The chain joins TRBV2 to TRBJ2-5; 14 bases line up with TRBD2. The CDR3 loop spans 15 amino acids. J was trimmed by 5 bases and V by 7 bases; bases with no gene match: 6. CDR1 and CDR2 (germline): SNHLY, FYNNEI. The CDR3 nucleotides read TGTGCCAGCACACGACTAGCGGGAGGGCAGGAGACCCAGTACTTC. Translation gives CASTRLAGGQETQYF.

The chain couples TRBV7-2 to TRBJ2-3, with a possible D match to TRBD1 (6 bases). Germline CDR1 and CDR2: SGHTA and FQGNSA. The CDR3 sequence is 14 residues long. Trimming left V 5 bases short and J 2 bases short, with 11 bases between. The CDR3 coding sequence is TGTGCCAGCAGCCCAGCAGGGGTCACAGATACGCAGTATTTT. This encodes CASSPAGVTDTQYF.

This chain uses TRBV30 with TRBJ2-7; perhaps TRBD2 as D (5 bases). The V gene's germline CDR1 is GTSNPN and CDR2 SVGIG (reference sequence). The CDR3 extends over 15 amino acids. V was trimmed by 4 bases and J by 5 bases, leaving 21 bases between them. The DNA of the CDR3 is TGTGCCTGGAAAAGATTGGGTAGCGCGGGCAACGAGCAGTACTTC. This codes for CAWKRLGSAGNEQYF.

The chain combines TRBV19 with TRBJ2-1; 7 positions agree with TRBD2. Trimming cost V 5 bases and J 3 bases; bases outside gene matches: 10. Germline lookup yields CDR1 LNHDA and CDR2 SQIVND (reference sequence). The CDR3 loop spans 16 amino acids. CDR3 residues: CASSPPGAGIYNEQFF. The CDR3 DNA reads TGTGCCAGTAGTCCACCGGGAGCGGGAATCTACAATGAGCAGTTCTTC.

The CDR3 region has the DNA TGTGCCAGTAGTATAGATCTGAGCTGGTATAGCAATCAGCCCCAGCATTTT. It yields the protein CASSIDLSWYSNQPQHF. The rearrangement links TRBV19 to TRBJ1-5; unclear D gene. Germline CDR1 reads LNHDA; CDR2 reads SQIVND (reference sequence). The CDR3 spans 17 residues. Trimming stripped 0 bases from V and 0 bases from J, with 12 bases between. The variable domain in full, completed from reference TRBV19 and TRBJ1-5, reads DGGITQSPKYLFRKEGQNVTLSCEQNLNHDAMYWYRQDPGQGLRLIYYSQIVNDFQKGDIAEGYSVSREKKESFPLTVTSAQKNPTAFYLCASSIDLSWYSNQPQHFGDGTRLSIL.

The chain joins TRBV4-1 to TRBJ2-5, with a weak D call TRBD2 (5 bases). V lost 7 bases and J 0 bases, leaving 21 bases between the germline ends. Germline CDR1 reads MGHRA; CDR2 reads YSYEKL. The CDR3 spans 17 residues. In nucleotides, the CDR3 is TGCGCCAGCACTCCCAACCCCCGGGGAGCTTACCAAGAGACCCAGTACTTC. Protein sequence: CASTPNPRGAYQETQYF.

The chain employs TRBV19 and TRBJ1-2; a weak D match, TRBD1 (5 bases). The V end lost 4 bases, the J end lost 1 base, and 13 bases lay between the germline ends. This CDR3 comprises 15 residues. The germline V gene encodes CDR1 LNHDA and CDR2 SQIVND (reference sequence). CDR3 protein: CASSTIDSYNYGYTF. Written as DNA, the CDR3 is TGTGCCAGTAGTACAATCGACAGCTATAACTATGGCTACACCTTC.

The genes are TRBV4-1 and TRBJ2-7; 9 nucleotides align to TRBD2. The CDR3 is 18 amino acids. The J segment lost 6 bases and the V segment lost 2 bases, leaving 17 bases of the junction unmatched. Germline assignment: CDR1 MGHRA and CDR2 YSYEKL. Here the CDR3 reads CASSQQFAPSGINAEQYF. In DNA form, the CDR3 reads TGCGCCAGCAGCCAACAATTCGCTCCTAGCGGGATAAATGCCGAGCAGTACTTC.

By frequency in the sample, this clone is medium-sized. This sample also contains other DNA sequences that code for the same CDR3. CDR3 sequence: CASSLSGSSYEQYF. As DNA, the CDR3 is TGTGCCAGCAGCCTTAGCGGGAGCTCCTACGAGCAGTACTTC. The V and J genes are TRBV27 and TRBJ2-7, with 9 bases fitting TRBD2. The germline gives CDR1 MNHEY, CDR2 SMNVEV (reference sequence). This CDR3 contains 14 residues. The V and J ends lost 6 bases and 0 bases, in that order; junction bases with no gene match: 3.

The rearrangement uses TRBV30 and TRBJ2-2, with 10 bases lining up with TRBD1. Germline lookup yields CDR1 GTSNPN and CDR2 SVGIG (reference sequence). The CDR3 extends over 15 amino acids. V was clipped by 8 bases and J by 0 bases; unmatched bases: 6. CDR3 sequence (DNA): TGTGCCCGCGACAGGGGGCCCGCGAACACCGGGGAGCTGTTTTTT. Translated: CARDRGPANTGELFF.

V is TRBV27 and J is TRBJ2-3; perhaps TRBD1 as D (7 bases). This CDR3 is 19 amino acids long. Trimming removed 3 bases from V and 2 bases from J, with 24 bases in between. Germline CDR1 reads MNHEY; CDR2 reads SMNVEV (reference sequence). CDR3 sequence reads: CASSFATGHPGVATDTQYF. CDR3 nucleotide sequence: TGTGCCAGCAGTTTTGCGACAGGGCACCCGGGAGTTGCCACAGATACGCAGTATTTT.